The sample holds a few counts of the clone carrying this T cell receptor (beta chain). The source of the sample is a study of blood T cell repertoires in COVID-19. With 3 bases clipped from V and 5 bases from J, the junction kept 4 bases outside the gene matches. The CDR3 has 15 amino acids. Germline-derived CDR1 and CDR2 are KGHSH and LQKENI. Only in-frame clones appear in the TCRdb table, and some are missing; sequencing was by immunoSEQ multiplex PCR. The sample records about 240,000 clones, 88% being singletons. The sequenced sample consisted of peripheral blood. The chain carries TRBV18 and TRBJ2-2; 9 bases align to TRBD2. This clonotype originated in a woman between 40 and 55 years old who had recovered from COVID-19. This CDR3 is CASSPSLAGTGELFF. For the CDR3, the DNA is TGTGCCAGCTCACCGAGTCTAGCGGGGACCGGGGAGCTGTTTTTT.